The entry below describes one T cell receptor beta chain. Its specific antigen is unknown. The sample holds no much larger clone one base away, and base qualities are not on file. The data belong to a study of long-term antiretroviral therapy in people with HIV (dated 2022 in TCRdb). Concerning the study at large: The earliest samples were collected about a decade before the 2015 WHO recommendation for immediate ART, when ART was typically delayed until CD4 counts fell. Whether ART initiation and durable HIV suppression were associated with changes in peripheral blood TRB repertoire composition and diversity was tested in a retrospective serial study. The cohort contributed about 200 cryopreserved PBMC samples from about 30 adults with confirmed HIV infection, collected serially over a mean of approximately six years (range 1-12). Among the 30 or so participants with HIV, fewer than twelve were female. Test extractions of a monoclonal T-cell line alongside approximately 34 polyclonal samples showed no cross-contamination during QIAcube processing. General findings and caveats noted by the study authors: Starting ART was linked to a significant rise in TRB diversity, yet even with long-term ART the diversity remained significantly lower than in transplant donor controls. Unsorted PBMC were profiled instead of sorted CD4+ and CD8+ T cells because pre-ART samples had limited cell numbers. The repertoire was dominated across all time points by expanded TRB clones identified before ART initiation, although this dominance was seen to fluctuate and to decrease in many PLHIV after ART. Because PBMC availability was limited, only the TCR beta chain was sequenced, with no alpha chain pairing. Compared with controls, HIV repertoires had narrower CDR3 length ranges, and the network structure pointed to an antigen-experienced repertoire that shifted only slightly toward naive after ART. The samples span the years 2004 to 2017, and the ART regimens used at that time may not be as effective as current regimens. No data were available on ART adherence, viral resistance or therapy changes, limiting inferences about post-ART repertoire changes.

Participants were included only if at least one PBMC sample before ART initiation and at least two post-ART samples were available. All participants with HIV were treated in the United States of America. Before DNA extraction, cryopreserved samples of about 0.9-11 million PBMC were thawed and then washed. At the time of the earliest PBMC sample for each participant with HIV, ages ranged from roughly 23 to 60 years. Each participant contributed PBMC samples from 1-4 timepoints before ART initiation and 2-8 timepoints after ART initiation, with a median of 7 samples. For every participant, serial HIV viral load, CD4+ T-cell count, ART history and demographic data were obtained. Genomic DNA was extracted from unsorted PBMC with a Qiagen kit on a QIAcube, processed in batches of 12 samples. The immunoSEQ hsTCRB v3.0 assay was used at survey level resolution to sequence the TRB variable region. A depth of roughly 40,000-55,000 T-cell genomes per sample was targeted for TRB sequencing. An Illumina MiSeq with a v3 150-cycle kit was used to sequence the pooled TRB libraries. The authors' analysis ran thus. Repertoire analysis was run in R within a reproducible Nextflow workflow that covered QC, data transformation and analysis. LymphoSeq2, an R package for exploring AIRR-Seq data, was used to implement the custom analyses. After excluding several samples that yielded fewer than 5000 total TRB sequences, 188 HIV repertoires remained for analysis. Of the approximately 190 retained HIV repertoires, 59 were collected before and roughly 130 after ART initiation. Each repertoire was downsampled to 5000 TRB nucleotide sequences, and summary statistics were averaged across 100 downsampling iterations. The analysis kept only TRB sequences whose CDR3 regions were at least seven amino acids long. Diversity was measured with a Shannon entropy-derived clonality score and the Gini coefficient. In the repertoire networks, any two of the top 5000 CDR3 amino acid sequences were linked whenever the two sequences differed by an edit distance of one. For TRB CDR3 amino acid sequences, antigen specificity groups and MHC restriction were predicted with GLIPH2. CDR3 amino acid sequences were matched against VDJdb and McPAS-TCR to flag known CMV, EBV, HIV or tissue antigen associations. Pre-ART, post-ART and control groups were compared with Wilcoxon signed-rank tests and Holm-Bonferroni correction. The table comes from immuneACCESS by way of TCRdb, which keeps in-frame sequences with V and J called. Part of the clones is missing from these tables; in studies checked, under half for an unresolved V gene and the rest for unknown reasons. From that table come the V and J calls and clone size; the DNA was used to work out D and trimming. The sample table holds around 30,000 clones, of which about 83% were seen once. The top ten clonotypes cover about 6.7% of the sample.

Sequences SGHNT (CDR1) and YYREEE (CDR2) are obtained from the germline V gene (reference sequence). V is clipped by 2 bases and J by 7 bases, and the sequence between their germline boundaries is 6 bases long. From the cysteine up to the phenylalanine, the CDR3 has a length of 11 residues. This entry keeps only the CDR3 DNA: 33 bases, framed from base 1. The sequences come from unsorted PBMCs, collected 0.4 years after starting antiretroviral therapy. The rearrangement combines TRBV5-4 with TRBJ1-2; too little of a D gene remains to name it. The clonotype comes from a man aged 18 to 30 with HIV. The bases are TGTGCCAGCAGCTTCCCTGGTGGCTACACCTTC. It codes for CASSFPGGYTF. Joined to the reference TRBV5-4 and TRBJ1-2 proteins, this CDR3 gives the full variable domain: ETGVTQSPTHLIKTRGQQVTLRCSSQSGHNTVSWYQQALGQGPQFIFQYYREEENGRGNFPPRFSGLQFPNYSSELNVNALELDDSALYLCASSFPGGYTFGSGTRLTVV.